The 20 T cell receptor beta chains given below trace back to one sample, sequenced in a study of T-cell memory formation after mild COVID-19. TCRdb analysed the 5' RACE reads with MiXCR anew, one entry per CDR3 protein. The profile shows a few hundred thousand distinct CDR3 sequences, around 20% of them singletons. Sample: PBMCs or a T cell subset sorted from them (not recorded which). These receptors originate from an adult woman who had mild COVID-19 (a few samples of this study predate the infection). Cell type and time point are not known.

This clonotype was observed a handful of times. The V call is TRBV5-8, the J call TRBJ1-3; D uncertain. Germline V gene data show CDR1 as SGHTS and CDR2 as YDEGEE. The germline V and J ends were trimmed by 9 bases and 4 bases, with 11 bases remaining between them. CDR3 length equals 12 residues. CDR3 sequence: CAIASYGNTIYF. The CDR3 region has the DNA TGTGCCATCGCCTCCTACGGAAACACCATATATTTT.

The chain couples TRBV7-3 to TRBJ1-4; no firm D call. Per germline, CDR1 SGHTA and CDR2 FQGTGA. With 1 base removed from V and 8 bases from J, the gap between germline ends came to 8 bases. This CDR3 has 13 residues. The CDR3 DNA sequence: TGTGCCAGCAGCTTAAACGGCGGGGAAAAACTGTTTTTT. Translated, it gives CASSLNGGEKLFF.

As for this clonotype: This sequence may be a read error, since a much larger clone differs from it by one base. The J gene is TRBJ2-7, the V gene TRBV2; D is undetermined. Trimming left V 6 bases short and J 3 bases short, with 6 bases between. Germline loops: CDR1 SNHLY, CDR2 FYNNEI. CDR3 length: 11 residues. The CDR3 nucleotides read TGTGCCAGCAGGTTAGACTACGAGCAGTACTTC. This encodes CASRLDYEQYF.

This clonotype was detected only a few times. The chain has TRBV5-5 and TRBJ2-3; 10 bases line up with TRBD2. Trimming cost V 6 bases and J 4 bases; bases outside gene matches: 8. Germline CDR1 and CDR2: SGHKS and YYEKEE (reference sequence). The CDR3 is 15 amino acids. CDR3 residues: CASTPSGGGADTQYF. The CDR3 coding sequence is TGTGCCAGCACGCCGAGCGGGGGGGGCGCAGATACGCAGTATTTT.

This clonotype was observed a handful of times. The chain uses TRBV6-1 and TRBJ2-7; D may be TRBD1 (6 bases). Germline CDR1 and CDR2: MNHNS and SASEGT. This CDR3 comprises 15 residues. V was shortened by 7 bases and J by 7 bases, with 23 bases between the two germline ends. The CDR3 sequence is CASTPFRQAPSEQYF. The CDR3 DNA reads as TGTGCCAGCACCCCCTTCCGACAGGCACCTTCGGAGCAGTACTTC.

Ten or more counts support this clonotype. This chain uses TRBV24-1 with TRBJ2-2; possibly TRBD1 or TRBD2 for D (5 bases each). This CDR3 spans 16 amino acids. CDR1 and CDR2 from the germline V gene are KGHDR and SFDVKD. Trimming cost V 3 bases and J 1 base, with 11 bases left between them. CDR3: CATSDPGTGNTGELFF. The CDR3 nucleotides are TGTGCCACCAGTGATCCGGGGACGGGGAACACCGGGGAGCTGTTTTTT.

The chain's CDR3 is CSDRGKGGYTF. Here the CDR3 DNA reads TGCAGCGACAGGGGTAAAGGCGGCTACACCTTC. This chain connects TRBV29-1 to TRBJ1-2, with 7 bases identical to TRBD1. The CDR3 contains 11 residues. Germline CDR1 and CDR2: SQVTM and ANQGSEA. V lost 7 bases, J lost 8 bases, and 7 bases stayed unmatched.

This clonotype was seen a few times. The chain carries TRBV6-5 and TRBJ2-6; D is undetermined. The V end lost 2 bases, the J end lost 5 bases, and 13 bases lay between the germline ends. Germline loops: CDR1 MNHEY, CDR2 SVGAGI. This CDR3 has 16 amino acids. CDR3 amino acids: CASSYRALAWANVLTF. CDR3 nucleotide sequence: TGTGCCAGCAGTTACAGGGCCCTCGCCTGGGCCAACGTCCTGACTTTC.

This chain links TRBV12-3 or TRBV12-4 with TRBJ2-7; weak D call: TRBD1 (5 bases). V was clipped by 7 bases and J by 7 bases, with 20 bases between them. This CDR3 has 14 amino acids. The CDR3 DNA reads TGTGCCAGCACCTTACGGACACAGGTGGGAGAGCAGTACTTC. Amino acids: CASTLRTQVGEQYF.

This clonotype has more than one count but fewer than ten. This chain connects TRBV19 to TRBJ2-7; tentatively, D is TRBD1 (5 bases). Germline loops: CDR1 LNHDA, CDR2 SQIVND (reference sequence). The CDR3 is 13 residues long. V lost 1 base, J lost 6 bases, and 10 bases lay in between. This chain's CDR3 is CASSIGRGSEQYF. In DNA, the CDR3 is TGTGCCAGTAGTATAGGTAGGGGCTCCGAGCAGTACTTC.

This clonotype was picked up many times. V is TRBV7-3 and J is TRBJ1-1, with 8 bases matching TRBD1. Per the germline V gene, CDR1 is SGHTA and CDR2 is FQGTGA. The CDR3 extends over 15 amino acids. V lost 5 bases and J lost 4; bases outside the gene matches: 9. This chain's CDR3 is CASSLEQGVGTEAFF. Written as DNA, the CDR3 is TGTGCCAGCAGCCTAGAACAGGGGGTTGGCACTGAAGCTTTCTTT.

The chain carries TRBV11-2 and TRBJ1-5; perhaps TRBD1 as D (6 bases). Germline-derived CDR1 and CDR2 are SGHAT and FQNNGV. CDR3 length equals 13 residues. Trimming took 4 bases from V and 10 from J, leaving 14 bases between them. The CDR3: CASSSSGTPPQHF. The CDR3 nucleotides are TGTGCCAGCAGCTCCTCCGGGACACCCCCCCAGCATTTT.

This clonotype has just a few counts. The J gene is TRBJ1-1, the V gene TRBV7-9, with D unresolved. The germline V gene has CDR1 SEHNR and CDR2 FQNEAQ (reference sequence). The CDR3 spans 12 residues. The V gene lost 0 bases and the J gene lost 9 bases, with 8 bases spanning the gap. The DNA for the CDR3 is TGTGCCAGCAGCTTAGCTTCCGGAAAAGCTTTCTTT. It is translated as CASSLASGKAFF.

This chain links TRBV15 with TRBJ2-7; 9 bases match TRBD2. This CDR3 region has 15 residues. Trimming cost V 0 bases and J 3 bases; bases outside gene matches: 3. Germline V lookup: CDR1 LNHNV, CDR2 YYDKDF (reference sequence). CDR3 residues: CATSRDTSGYYEQYF. For the CDR3, the DNA is TGTGCCACCAGCAGAGATACTAGCGGGTACTACGAGCAGTACTTC.

J is TRBJ2-1 and V is TRBV5-1; D remains unclear. Germline values: CDR1 SGHRS, CDR2 YFSETQ. CDR3 length: 15 residues. V was pared by 2 bases and J by 1 base, with 10 bases between. The CDR3 is CASSFDPGSYNEQFF. As DNA, the CDR3 is TGCGCCAGCAGCTTCGATCCCGGGTCCTACAATGAGCAGTTCTTC.

This clonotype came up many times. The chain has TRBV7-9 and TRBJ2-1; a possible D gene is TRBD1 (5 bases). This CDR3 comprises 12 residues. CDR1 SEHNR and CDR2 FQNEAQ come from the germline V gene (reference sequence). V lost 3 bases to trimming and J lost 6 bases, with 6 bases between them. The CDR3 spells CASSFTGNEQFF. The CDR3 DNA is TGTGCCAGCAGCTTTACAGGCAATGAGCAGTTCTTC.

This clonotype has only a few counts. This sequence joins TRBV3-1 and TRBJ2-3; the D call may be TRBD1 or TRBD2 (5 bases each). CDR3 length: 15 amino acids. With 4 bases removed from V and 4 bases from J, the gap between germline ends came to 15 bases. From germline, CDR1 is LGHDT and CDR2 YNNKEL (reference sequence). DNA for the CDR3: TGTGCCAGCAGCCTCCGAGCGAGAGGGGCAGATACGCAGTATTTT. Protein: CASSLRARGADTQYF.

The V gene is TRBV13, the J gene TRBJ2-7, with D possibly being TRBD1 (6 bases). The CDR3 has 16 residues. Between the trimmed V and J ends, which lost 0 bases and 1 base, there was a span of 13 bases. From germline, CDR1 is PRHDT and CDR2 FYEKMQ (reference sequence). The chain's CDR3 is CASSLGPQGRSYEQYF. In DNA, the CDR3 is TGTGCCAGCAGCTTAGGACCCCAGGGGCGGTCCTACGAGCAGTACTTC.

This chain joins TRBV20-1 and TRBJ2-3, with unresolved D. CDR1 and CDR2 from the germline V gene are DFQATT and SNEGSKA (reference sequence). V shed 1 base and J shed 2 bases, with 7 bases lying between them. The CDR3 runs to 13 residues. CDR3: CSARASATDTQYF. DNA of the CDR3: TGCAGTGCTAGAGCGTCGGCCACAGATACGCAGTATTTT.

CDR3 DNA sequence: TGTGCCAGCTCACCATGGACGGGGGAGAGGGAGACCCAGTACTTC. This encodes CASSPWTGERETQYF. The V call is TRBV18, the J call TRBJ2-5; D perhaps matches TRBD2 (6 bases). This CDR3 is built from 15 residues. Trimming shortened V by 2 bases and J by 5 bases, and 15 bases separated the two germline ends. The germline gives CDR1 KGHSH, CDR2 LQKENI.